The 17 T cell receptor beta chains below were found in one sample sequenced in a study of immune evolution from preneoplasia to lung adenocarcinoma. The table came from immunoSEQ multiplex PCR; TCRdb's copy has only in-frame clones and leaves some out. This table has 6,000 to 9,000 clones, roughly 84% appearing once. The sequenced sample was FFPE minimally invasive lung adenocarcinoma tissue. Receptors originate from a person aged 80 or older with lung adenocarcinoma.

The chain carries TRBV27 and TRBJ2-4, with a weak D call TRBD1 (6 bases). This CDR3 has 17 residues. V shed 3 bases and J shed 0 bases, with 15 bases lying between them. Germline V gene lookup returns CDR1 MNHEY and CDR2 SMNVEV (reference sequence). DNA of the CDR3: TGTGCCAGCAGTTTCCGCCAGGGGCCGGTAGCCAAAAACATTCAGTACTTC. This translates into CASSFRQGPVAKNIQYF.

The CDR3 nucleotides read TGTGCCAGCAGCCAAGATCGGACTAGCGGCCAAGAGACCCAGTACTTC. Its translation is CASSQDRTSGQETQYF. The rearrangement uses TRBV4-2 and TRBJ2-5, with 10 bases identical to TRBD2. This CDR3 contains 16 residues. CDR1 is LGHNA, CDR2 YNFKEQ, per germline. V shed 0 bases and J 1 base; nucleotides not matched to a gene: 2.

Written as DNA, the CDR3 is TGTGCCAGCAGCTTAGTAGGGACAGGGGGCAACACCGGGGAGCTGTTTTTT. It translates to CASSLVGTGGNTGELFF. The chain links TRBV7-8 to TRBJ2-2; TRBD1 aligns across 12 bases. The CDR3 sequence is 17 residues long. J gave up 2 bases and V 1 base, and 2 bases lay outside the gene matches. The germline V gene has CDR1 SGHVS and CDR2 FQNEAQ.

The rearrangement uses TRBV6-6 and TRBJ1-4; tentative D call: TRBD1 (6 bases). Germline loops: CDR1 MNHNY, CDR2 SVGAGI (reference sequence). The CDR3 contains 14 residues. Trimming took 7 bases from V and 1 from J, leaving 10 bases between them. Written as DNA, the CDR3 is TGTGCCAGCAACCTACAGGGAACTAATGAAAAACTGTTTTTT. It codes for CASNLQGTNEKLFF.

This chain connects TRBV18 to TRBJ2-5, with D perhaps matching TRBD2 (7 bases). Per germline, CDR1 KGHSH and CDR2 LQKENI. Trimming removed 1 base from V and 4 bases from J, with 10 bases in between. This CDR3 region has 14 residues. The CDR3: CASSPRGGAETQYF. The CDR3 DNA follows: TGTGCCAGCTCACCACGAGGGGGGGCAGAGACCCAGTACTTC.

CDR3 in DNA: TGTGCCAGCTCACGCGACAGGGGGTTCTCTGGGGCCAACGTCCTGACTTTC. Its translation is CASSRDRGFSGANVLTF. The chain is built from TRBV18 and TRBJ2-6; 9 bases line up with TRBD1. Germline loops: CDR1 KGHSH, CDR2 LQKENI. CDR3 size: 17 residues. V lost 4 bases, J lost 0 bases, and 4 bases stayed unmatched.

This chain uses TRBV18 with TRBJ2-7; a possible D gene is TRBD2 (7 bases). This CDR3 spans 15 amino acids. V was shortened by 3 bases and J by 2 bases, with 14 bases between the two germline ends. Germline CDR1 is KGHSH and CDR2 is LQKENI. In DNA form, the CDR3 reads TGTGCCAGCTCACCGCCCACAGGGACTACCTACGAGCAGTACTTC. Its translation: CASSPPTGTTYEQYF. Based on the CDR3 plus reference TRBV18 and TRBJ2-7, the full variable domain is NAGVMQNPRHLVRRRGQEARLRCSPMKGHSHVYWYRQLPEEGLKFMVYLQKENIIDESGMPKERFSAEFPKEGPSILRIQQVVRGDSAAYFCASSPPTGTTYEQYFGPGTRLTVT.

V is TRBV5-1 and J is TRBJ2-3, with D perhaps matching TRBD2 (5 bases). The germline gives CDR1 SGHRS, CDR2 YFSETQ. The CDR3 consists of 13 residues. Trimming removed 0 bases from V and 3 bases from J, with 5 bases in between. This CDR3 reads CASSLERTDTQYF. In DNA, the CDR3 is TGCGCCAGCAGCTTGGAGCGGACAGATACGCAGTATTTT.

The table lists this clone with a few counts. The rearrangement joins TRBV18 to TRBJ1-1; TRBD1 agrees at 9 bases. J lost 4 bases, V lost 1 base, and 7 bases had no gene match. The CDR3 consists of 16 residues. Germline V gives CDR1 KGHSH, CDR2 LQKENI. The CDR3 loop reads CASSPLPGQGSTEAFF. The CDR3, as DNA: TGTGCCAGCTCACCACTACCTGGACAGGGGAGCACTGAAGCTTTCTTT. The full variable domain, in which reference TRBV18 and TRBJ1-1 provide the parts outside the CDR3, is NAGVMQNPRHLVRRRGQEARLRCSPMKGHSHVYWYRQLPEEGLKFMVYLQKENIIDESGMPKERFSAEFPKEGPSILRIQQVVRGDSAAYFCASSPLPGQGSTEAFFGQGTRLTVV.

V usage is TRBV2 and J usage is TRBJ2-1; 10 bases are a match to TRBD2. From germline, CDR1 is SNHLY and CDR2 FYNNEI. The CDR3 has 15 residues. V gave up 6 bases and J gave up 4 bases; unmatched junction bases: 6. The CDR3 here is CASRAGTSEYNEQFF. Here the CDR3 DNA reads TGTGCCAGCAGGGCCGGGACTAGCGAATACAATGAGCAGTTCTTC. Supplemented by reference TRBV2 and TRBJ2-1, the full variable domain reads EPEVTQTPSHQVTQMGQEVILRCVPISNHLYFYWYRQILGQKVEFLVSFYNNEISEKSEIFDDQFSVERPDGSNFTLKIRSTKLEDSAMYFCASRAGTSEYNEQFFGPGTRLTVL.

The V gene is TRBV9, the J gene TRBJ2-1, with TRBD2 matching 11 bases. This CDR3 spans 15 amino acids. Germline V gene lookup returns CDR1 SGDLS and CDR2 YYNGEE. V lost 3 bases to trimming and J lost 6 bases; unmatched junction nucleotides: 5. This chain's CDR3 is CASSDFSGGANEQFF. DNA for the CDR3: TGTGCCAGCAGCGACTTTAGCGGGGGGGCCAATGAGCAGTTCTTC.

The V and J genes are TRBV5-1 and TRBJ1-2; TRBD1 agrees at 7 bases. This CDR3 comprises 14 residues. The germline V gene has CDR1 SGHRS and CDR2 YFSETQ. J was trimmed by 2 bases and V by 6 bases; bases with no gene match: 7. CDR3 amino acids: CASNPGGENYGYTF. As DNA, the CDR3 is TGCGCCAGCAATCCAGGGGGTGAGAACTATGGCTACACCTTC.

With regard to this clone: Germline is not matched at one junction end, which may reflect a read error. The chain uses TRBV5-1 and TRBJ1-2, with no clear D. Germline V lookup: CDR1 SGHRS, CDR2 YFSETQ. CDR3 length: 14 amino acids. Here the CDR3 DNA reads TGCGCCAGCAGCTCCGCCACCTTTAACGATGGCTACACCTTC. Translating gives CASSSATFNDGYTF.

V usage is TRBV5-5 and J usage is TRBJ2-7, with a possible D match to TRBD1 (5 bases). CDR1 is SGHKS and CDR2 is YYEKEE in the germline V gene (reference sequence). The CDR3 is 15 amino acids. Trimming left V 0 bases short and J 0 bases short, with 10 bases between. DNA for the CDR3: TGTGCCAGCAGCTTGGGCCCAGGGCCCTCCTACGAGCAGTACTTC. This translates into CASSLGPGPSYEQYF.

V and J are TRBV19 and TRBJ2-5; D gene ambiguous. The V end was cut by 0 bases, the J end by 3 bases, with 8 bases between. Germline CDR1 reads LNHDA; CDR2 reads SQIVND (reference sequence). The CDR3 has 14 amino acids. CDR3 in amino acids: CASSIDPQEETQYF. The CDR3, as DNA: TGTGCCAGTAGTATAGATCCCCAGGAAGAGACCCAGTACTTC.

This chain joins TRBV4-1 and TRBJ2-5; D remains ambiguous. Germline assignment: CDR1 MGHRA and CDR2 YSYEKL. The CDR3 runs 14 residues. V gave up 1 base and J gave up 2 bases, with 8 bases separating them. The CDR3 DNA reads TGCGCCAGCAGCCAAGGAATAGGGCAAGAGACCCAGTACTTC. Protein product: CASSQGIGQETQYF.

The CDR3 region has the DNA TGTGCCAGCAGCTTAGTATCCCAGCTGGGGTACGAGCAGTACTTC. It is translated as CASSLVSQLGYEQYF. The V and J genes are TRBV7-9 and TRBJ2-7, with D uncertain. Germline V gene data show CDR1 as SEHNR and CDR2 as FQNEAQ (reference sequence). Trimming cost V 1 base and J 4 bases, with 14 bases left between them. The CDR3 has 15 amino acids.